Below are 5 T cell receptor beta chains sequenced from a single sample in a study of CD8 T cells in ankylosing spondylitis. TCRdb fed the 5' RACE reads into MiXCR, producing one record per CDR3 protein. The repertoire holds tens of thousands of distinct CDR3 sequences, with 5% to 5.5% as singletons. The sequenced sample consisted of blood, either unsorted or a sorted T cell fraction (not recorded which). These receptors originate from a female donor with ankylosing spondylitis or in good health (not recorded which).

V usage is TRBV9 and J usage is TRBJ2-1; tentative D call: TRBD1 (6 bases). The V gene lost 4 bases and the J gene lost 2 bases, with 13 bases spanning the gap. Germline assignment: CDR1 SGDLS and CDR2 YYNGEE. The CDR3 sequence is 15 residues long. In DNA form, the CDR3 reads TGTGCCAGCAGCTTAGGGGGTAACACCTACAATGAGCAGTTCTTC. This codes for CASSLGGNTYNEQFF.

Many counts were recorded for this clonotype. The chain carries TRBV9 and TRBJ2-4, with 11 bases that match TRBD2. V lost 4 bases, J lost 6 bases, and 6 bases stayed unmatched. This CDR3 is 15 amino acids long. CDR1 and CDR2 (germline): SGDLS, YYNGEE. The CDR3 protein is CASSPPGTSGNIQYF. The CDR3 DNA is TGTGCCAGCAGCCCCCCCGGGACTAGCGGAAACATTCAGTACTTC.

This clonotype was recorded at least ten times. The V gene is TRBV9, the J gene TRBJ2-1, with 8 positions matching TRBD2. The CDR3 loop spans 17 amino acids. The V gene's germline CDR1 is SGDLS and CDR2 YYNGEE. The V gene end was trimmed by 4 bases and the J gene end by 2 bases; junction bases not matched to a gene: 11. CDR3: CASSSEEREIAYNEQFF. CDR3 coding DNA: TGTGCCAGCAGCTCCGAGGAGCGGGAGATCGCCTACAATGAGCAGTTCTTC.

This clonotype was detected many times. The genes are TRBV9 and TRBJ1-6, with 7 bases matching TRBD1. With 3 bases clipped from V and 7 bases from J, the junction kept 4 bases outside the gene matches. Germline V CDR1 and CDR2: SGDLS, YYNGEE. The CDR3 is made up of 14 amino acids. The CDR3 here is CASSAGQSNSPLHF. In DNA form, the CDR3 reads TGTGCCAGCAGCGCGGGACAGTCCAATTCACCCCTCCACTTT.

This clonotype was found many times. The V gene is TRBV24-1, the J gene TRBJ2-4; tentative D call: TRBD2 (5 bases). Germline V CDR1 and CDR2: KGHDR, SFDVKD. CDR3 length: 17 residues. The germline V and J ends were trimmed by 12 bases and 3 bases, with 26 bases remaining between them. CDR3: CAAKSSGSPRDKNIQYF. CDR3 nucleotides: TGTGCCGCCAAGAGTTCAGGCTCCCCCCGGGACAAAAACATTCAGTACTTC.